This is a list of T cell receptor beta chains from one sample in a study of graft-versus-host responses after intestinal transplantation. Generated by immunoSEQ multiplex PCR, the TCRdb table keeps only in-frame clones and is missing some. This repertoire shows under 150,000 clones, about 93% found once; its top ten account for about 0.11%. These receptors lack a known antigen. The sequencing used unstimulated CD4+ T cells sorted from spleen or lymph node cells, collected before intestinal transplant. The origin of the receptors is a human donor who received an intestinal transplant. The CDR3 runs from the conserved cysteine through the conserved F or W. Fields, in order: D gene, clone size, V gene, J gene, CDR3 DNA, CDR3 protein. D genes are given only for firm matches. Some rows have no size entry. The others give once, few or many, or a class for an expanded clone.

d_gene: NA
abundance: NA
v_gene: TRBV20-1
j_gene: TRBJ2-7
CDR3nt: TGCAGTGCTAGAGATAGCTACGAGCAGTACTTC
CDR3aa: CSARDSYEQYF

d_gene: NA
abundance: once
v_gene: TRBV27
j_gene: TRBJ1-2
CDR3nt: TGTGCCAGCAGTCCTGGACGGTTCTATGGCTACACCTTC
CDR3aa: CASSPGRFYGYTF

d_gene: NA
abundance: NA
v_gene: TRBV6-5
j_gene: TRBJ1-6
CDR3nt: TGTGCCAGCAGTTACTCCCCAAATAATTCACCCCTCCACTTT
CDR3aa: CASSYSPNNSPLHF

d_gene: NA
abundance: NA
v_gene: TRBV5-4
j_gene: TRBJ1-2
CDR3nt: TGTGCCAGCTACACCGGGGGGGCAGGCGGCTACACCTTC
CDR3aa: CASYTGGAGGYTF

d_gene: NA
abundance: NA
v_gene: TRBV7-6
j_gene: TRBJ1-3
CDR3nt: TGTGCCAGCAGCTTGGAGCATTCTGGAAACACCATATATTTT
CDR3aa: CASSLEHSGNTIYF

d_gene: NA
abundance: NA
v_gene: TRBV28
j_gene: TRBJ2-7
CDR3nt: TGTGCCAGCAGTTTTCTCCCCTACGAGCAGTACTTC
CDR3aa: CASSFLPYEQYF

d_gene: NA
abundance: NA
v_gene: TRBV7-2
j_gene: TRBJ2-7
CDR3nt: TGTGCCAGCAGCTTATTTGGCGGGGCCCGCTCCTACGAGCAGTACTTC
CDR3aa: CASSLFGGARSYEQYF

d_gene: TRBD1
abundance: NA
v_gene: TRBV28
j_gene: TRBJ2-1
CDR3nt: TGTGCCAGCAGTTTACCGGGACAGGGCGGCAATGAGCAGTTCTTC
CDR3aa: CASSLPGQGGNEQFF

d_gene: TRBD1
abundance: NA
v_gene: TRBV6-5
j_gene: TRBJ2-7
CDR3nt: TGTGCCAGCAGTTCAACGACAGGGGGCGGTTACGAGCAGTACTTC
CDR3aa: CASSSTTGGGYEQYF

d_gene: TRBD1
abundance: NA
v_gene: TRBV6-1
j_gene: TRBJ1-5
CDR3nt: TGTGCCAGCAGTGTCGAGACAGGGGGAAATCAGCCCCAGCATTTT
CDR3aa: CASSVETGGNQPQHF

d_gene: NA
abundance: NA
v_gene: TRBV20-1
j_gene: TRBJ2-7
CDR3nt: TGCAGTGCCAGGCCTCTGGACGAGCAGTACTTC
CDR3aa: CSARPLDEQYF

d_gene: TRBD1
abundance: once
v_gene: TRBV5-6
j_gene: TRBJ1-5
CDR3nt: TGTGCCAGCAGCTTGGCCCCGGGACAGGAGTATCAGCCCCAGCATTTT
CDR3aa: CASSLAPGQEYQPQHF

d_gene: NA
abundance: NA
v_gene: TRBV11-2
j_gene: TRBJ1-1
CDR3nt: TGTGCCAGCAGCTCCGGACAGAACACTGAAGCTTTCTTT
CDR3aa: CASSSGQNTEAFF

d_gene: NA
abundance: NA
v_gene: TRBV27
j_gene: TRBJ1-5
CDR3nt: TGTGCCAGCAGCCCCCTGGGGGGAAGCCAGCCCCAGCATTTT
CDR3aa: CASSPLGGSQPQHF

d_gene: NA
abundance: NA
v_gene: TRBV4-2
j_gene: TRBJ2-7
CDR3nt: TGTGCCAGCAGCCAAGGGAATGGCGGGCTGGGGGGCGAGCAGTACTTC
CDR3aa: CASSQGNGGLGGEQYF

d_gene: NA
abundance: NA
v_gene: TRBV2
j_gene: TRBJ1-1
CDR3nt: TGTGCCAGCAGTTCGAGTAGACAGACGAACACTGAAGCTTTCTTT
CDR3aa: CASSSSRQTNTEAFF

d_gene: NA
abundance: NA
v_gene: TRBV11-3
j_gene: TRBJ2-3
CDR3nt: TGTGCCAGCAGCCCGGGACTAGGGGGCATGGATACGCAGTATTTT
CDR3aa: CASSPGLGGMDTQYF

d_gene: TRBD2
abundance: NA
v_gene: TRBV5-1
j_gene: TRBJ2-5
CDR3nt: TGCGCCAGCAGCCAGGGAGGGGAGACCCAGTACTTC
CDR3aa: CASSQGGETQYF

d_gene: TRBD2
abundance: NA
v_gene: TRBV18
j_gene: TRBJ2-1
CDR3nt: TGTGCCAGCTCACCTGGGCAAGCGGGAGGAAGCGAGCAGTTCTTC
CDR3aa: CASSPGQAGGSEQFF

d_gene: TRBD2
abundance: NA
v_gene: TRBV27
j_gene: TRBJ2-7
CDR3nt: TGTGCCAGCAGTTCAACCGGGACTAGCGGAACCTACGAGCAGTACTTC
CDR3aa: CASSSTGTSGTYEQYF

d_gene: NA
abundance: once
v_gene: TRBV20-1
j_gene: TRBJ1-2
CDR3nt: TGCAGTGCTCGCGGACCGGGGGGCTACACCTTC
CDR3aa: CSARGPGGYTF

d_gene: NA
abundance: NA
v_gene: TRBV7-3
j_gene: TRBJ2-1
CDR3nt: TGTGCCAGCAGTCGAACTAGGGACGATGAGCAGTTCTTC
CDR3aa: CASSRTRDDEQFF

d_gene: NA
abundance: once
v_gene: TRBV18
j_gene: TRBJ2-1
CDR3nt: TGTGCCAGCTCACCTTTCGCGGGGAAAGGTCGCGTTGTAGATGAGCAGTTCTTC
CDR3aa: CASSPFAGKGRVVDEQFF

d_gene: NA
abundance: NA
v_gene: TRBV5-4
j_gene: TRBJ1-2
CDR3nt: TGTGCCAGCAGCTTTTCGACAGAAAACCTCTATGGCTACACCTTC
CDR3aa: CASSFSTENLYGYTF